A selection of T cell receptor beta chains follows, all from one sample in a study of CD8+ T cells in alopecia areata. Sequenced by immunoSEQ multiplex PCR; TCRdb stores in-frame clones only, minus some. The profile covers about 200,000 clones, with roughly 56% appearing a single time and about 5.3% taken by the ten largest. Material for sequencing was CD8+ T cells sorted from blood. All receptors come from a human donor in good health. The CDR3 runs from the conserved cysteine through the conserved F or W. The D gene is left open where the match is weak. The size entry is marked missing in some rows and otherwise reads once, few, many or a size class.

d_call	j_call	v_call	clone_size	cdr3_nt	cdr3_aa
.	TRBJ2-6	TRBV5-1	.	TGCGCCAGCCGACAGGAAATGAGAGGGGCCAACGTCCTGACTTTC	CASRQEMRGANVLTF
.	TRBJ1-2	TRBV29-1	.	TGCAGCGTTATGCAGGAAACCTATGGCTACACCTTC	CSVMQETYGYTF
TRBD2	TRBJ2-1	TRBV5-4	.	TGTGCCAGCAGCATTAGCGGGGGGCTGGATGAGCAGTTCTTC	CASSISGGLDEQFF
TRBD2	TRBJ2-1	TRBV4-1	.	TGCGCCAGCAGCACCTTCGGGACTAGTAAGTTCTTC	CASSTFGTSKFF
.	TRBJ1-4	TRBV2	few	TGTGCCAGCAGTGTCACACCTGCAACTAATGAAAAACTGTTTTTT	CASSVTPATNEKLFF
.	TRBJ1-5	TRBV5-1	few	TGCGCCAGCAGCTTGTACGGGACGGCGGAGGGGCCCCAGCATTTT	CASSLYGTAEGPQHF
.	TRBJ2-7	TRBV9	few	TGTGCCAGCAGCGACCGGGACAGCGGGGAGCAGTACTTC	CASSDRDSGEQYF
.	TRBJ1-5	TRBV6-5	once	TGTGCCAGCAGTTACGAGGTCGGGTATTGGCCCCAGCATTTT	CASSYEVGYWPQHF
TRBD1	TRBJ1-2	TRBV2	.	TGTGCCAGCAGTGAAACCCTGGACAGGTTTTATGGCTACACCTTC	CASSETLDRFYGYTF
.	TRBJ2-2	TRBV29-1	few	TGCAGCGCCCTCGGCCCCTCTCCGGGGGGCCGGACCGGGGAGCTGTTTTTT	CSALGPSPGGRTGELFF
.	TRBJ2-7	TRBV6-5	.	TGTGCCAGCAGTTACTCAGACGAGCAGTACTTC	CASSYSDEQYF
TRBD2	TRBJ2-1	TRBV29-1	.	TGCAGCGTCTTTAGCGGGGGGATCTCCTCCTACAATGAGCAGTTCTTC	CSVFSGGISSYNEQFF
TRBD2	TRBJ2-3	TRBV5-4	.	TGTGCCAGCAGCCCCGATCCGCGGGGGGGCGTAGATACGCAGTATTTT	CASSPDPRGGVDTQYF
TRBD1	TRBJ1-2	TRBV6-1	.	TGTGCCAGCAGTGAAAGGCCAGGGGGCGTCTATGGCTACACCTTC	CASSERPGGVYGYTF